This T cell receptor beta chain appears in the sequencing data of a study of blood T cell repertoires in COVID-19. Study as a whole: Donors in the United States, Italy and Spain gave samples during acute or convalescent COVID-19. PBMCs, B-cell-depleted T cells, or T cells were the source of the cDNA or gDNA that made up the material.

Study processing details: Reference gene primer amplification gave estimated nucleated cell counts. Sequencing was performed with immunoSEQ multiplex PCR; in TCRdb, only in-frame clones are kept and a portion is missing. The V and J calls and the clone size are those of that table, but D and trimming were determined from the DNA. The table lists approximately 28,000 clones, 87% of them singletons. V dropped 3 bases and J dropped 9 bases, with 9 bases sitting between them. This CDR3 is built from 12 residues. This receptor was identified in a man between 60 and 70 years old with active COVID-19. Sequencing used peripheral blood. The chain combines TRBV12-3 or TRBV12-4 with TRBJ2-1; tentative D call: TRBD1 (5 bases). This CDR3 is CASSLGPSEQFF. CDR3 sequence (DNA): TGTGCCAGCAGTTTGGGGCCCTCTGAGCAGTTCTTC.